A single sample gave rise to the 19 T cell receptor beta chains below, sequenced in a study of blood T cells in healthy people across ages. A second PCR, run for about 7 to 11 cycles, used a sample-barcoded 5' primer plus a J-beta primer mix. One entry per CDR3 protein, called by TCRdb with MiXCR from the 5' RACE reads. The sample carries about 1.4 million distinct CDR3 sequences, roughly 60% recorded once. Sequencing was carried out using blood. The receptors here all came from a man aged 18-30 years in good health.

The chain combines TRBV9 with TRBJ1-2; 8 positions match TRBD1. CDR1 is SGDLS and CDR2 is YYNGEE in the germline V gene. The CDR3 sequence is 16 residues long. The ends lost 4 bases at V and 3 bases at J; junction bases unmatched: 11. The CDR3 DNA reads TGTGCCAGCAGCTACCTAGGACAGGGAGTCGACTATGGCTACACCTTC. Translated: CASSYLGQGVDYGYTF.

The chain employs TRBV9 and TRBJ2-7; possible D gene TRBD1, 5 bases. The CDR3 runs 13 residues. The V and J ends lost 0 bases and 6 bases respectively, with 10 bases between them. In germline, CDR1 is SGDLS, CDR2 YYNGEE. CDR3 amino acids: CASSVELQGEQYF. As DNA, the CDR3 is TGTGCCAGCAGCGTAGAACTCCAGGGCGAGCAGTACTTC. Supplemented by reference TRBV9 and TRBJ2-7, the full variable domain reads DSGVTQTPKHLITATGQRVTLRCSPRSGDLSVYWYQQSLDQGLQFLIQYYNGEERAKGNILERFSAQQFPDLHSELNLSSLELGDSALYFCASSVELQGEQYFGPGTRLTVT.

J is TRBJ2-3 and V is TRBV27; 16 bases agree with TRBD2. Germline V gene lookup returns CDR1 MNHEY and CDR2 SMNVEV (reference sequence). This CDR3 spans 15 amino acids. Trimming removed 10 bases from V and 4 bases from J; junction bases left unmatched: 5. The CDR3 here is CATGTSGRESDTQYF. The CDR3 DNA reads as TGTGCCACCGGGACTAGCGGGAGGGAGTCAGATACGCAGTATTTT.

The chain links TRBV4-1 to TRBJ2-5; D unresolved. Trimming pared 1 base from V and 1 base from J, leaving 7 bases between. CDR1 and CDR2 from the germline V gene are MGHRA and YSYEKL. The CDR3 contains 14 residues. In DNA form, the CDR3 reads TGCGCCAGCAGCCAAGGGTACAGCCAAGAGACCCAGTACTTC. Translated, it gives CASSQGYSQETQYF.

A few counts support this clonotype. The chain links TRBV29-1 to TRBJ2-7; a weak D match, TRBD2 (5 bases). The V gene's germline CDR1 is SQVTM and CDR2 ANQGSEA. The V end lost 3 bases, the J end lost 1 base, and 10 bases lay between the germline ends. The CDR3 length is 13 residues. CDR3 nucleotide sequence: TGCAGCGTTGATGAGGGCAGTTCCTACGAGCAGTACTTC. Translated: CSVDEGSSYEQYF.

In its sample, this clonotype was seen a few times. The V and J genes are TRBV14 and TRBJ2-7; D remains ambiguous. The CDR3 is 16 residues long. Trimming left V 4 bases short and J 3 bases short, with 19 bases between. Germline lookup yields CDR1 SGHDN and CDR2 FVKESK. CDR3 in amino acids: CASSPNPRNTDYEQYF. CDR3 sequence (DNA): TGTGCCAGCAGCCCGAACCCCCGCAACACCGACTACGAGCAGTACTTC.

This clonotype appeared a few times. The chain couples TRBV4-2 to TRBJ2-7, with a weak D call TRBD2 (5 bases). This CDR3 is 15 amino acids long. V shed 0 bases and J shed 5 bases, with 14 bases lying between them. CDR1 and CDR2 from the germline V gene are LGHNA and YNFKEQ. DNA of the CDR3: TGTGCCAGCAGCCAAGAAAGGTCAAGCGGCCACGAGCAGTACTTC. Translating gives CASSQERSSGHEQYF.

CDR3 DNA sequence: TGCGCCAGCAGCCCGTTCCAGGGCGAGGGGACTGAAGCTTTCTTT. This sequence encodes CASSPFQGEGTEAFF. The rearrangement uses TRBV5-1 and TRBJ1-1; D may be TRBD1 (5 bases). The germline V and J ends were trimmed by 4 bases and 5 bases, with 18 bases remaining between them. This CDR3 has 15 amino acids. Germline V lookup: CDR1 SGHRS, CDR2 YFSETQ.

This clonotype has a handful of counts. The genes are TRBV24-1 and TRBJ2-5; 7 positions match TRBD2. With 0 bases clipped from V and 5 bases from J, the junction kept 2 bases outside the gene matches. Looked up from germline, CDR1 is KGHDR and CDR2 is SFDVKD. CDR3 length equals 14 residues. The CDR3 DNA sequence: TGTGCCACCAGTGATTTGAGCGGGGTGGAGACCCAGTACTTC. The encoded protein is CATSDLSGVETQYF.

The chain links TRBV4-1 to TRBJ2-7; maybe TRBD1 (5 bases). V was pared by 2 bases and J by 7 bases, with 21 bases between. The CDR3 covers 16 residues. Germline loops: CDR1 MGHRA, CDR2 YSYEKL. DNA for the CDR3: TGCGCCAGCAGCCAATTTAAGGCAGGGATGGTCGGGGAGCAGTACTTC. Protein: CASSQFKAGMVGEQYF.

This CDR3 reads CASSIGNEYNEQFF. Written as DNA, the CDR3 is TGTGCCAGTAGTATTGGGAACGAATACAATGAGCAGTTCTTC. The chain links TRBV19 to TRBJ2-1; D uncertain. The V gene's germline CDR1 is LNHDA and CDR2 SQIVND (reference sequence). V shed 3 bases and J shed 4 bases, with 10 bases lying between them. The CDR3 runs 14 residues.

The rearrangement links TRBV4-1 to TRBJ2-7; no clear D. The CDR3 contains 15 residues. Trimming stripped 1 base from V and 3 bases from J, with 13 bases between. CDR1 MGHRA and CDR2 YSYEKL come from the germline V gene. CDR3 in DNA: TGCGCCAGCAGCCAAGGTGTCGAAAAATACTACGAGCAGTACTTC. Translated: CASSQGVEKYYEQYF.

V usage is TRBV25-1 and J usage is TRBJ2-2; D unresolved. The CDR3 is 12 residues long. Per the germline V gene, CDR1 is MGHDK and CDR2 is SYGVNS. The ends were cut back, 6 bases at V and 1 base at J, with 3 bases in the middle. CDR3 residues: CASRGNTGELFF. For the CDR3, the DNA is TGTGCCAGCAGGGGGAACACCGGGGAGCTGTTTTTT.

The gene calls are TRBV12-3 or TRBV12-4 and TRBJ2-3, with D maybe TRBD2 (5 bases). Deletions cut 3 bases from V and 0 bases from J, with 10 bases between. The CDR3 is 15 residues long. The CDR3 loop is CASSFGAASTDTQYF. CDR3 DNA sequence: TGTGCCAGCAGTTTTGGAGCGGCTAGCACAGATACGCAGTATTTT.

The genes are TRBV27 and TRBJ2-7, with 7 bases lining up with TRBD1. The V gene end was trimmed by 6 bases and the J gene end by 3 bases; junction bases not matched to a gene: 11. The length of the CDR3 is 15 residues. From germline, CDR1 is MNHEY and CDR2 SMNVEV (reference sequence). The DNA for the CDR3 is TGTGCCAGCAGACCTGACCCGGGACAGAGCTACGAGCAGTACTTC. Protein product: CASRPDPGQSYEQYF.

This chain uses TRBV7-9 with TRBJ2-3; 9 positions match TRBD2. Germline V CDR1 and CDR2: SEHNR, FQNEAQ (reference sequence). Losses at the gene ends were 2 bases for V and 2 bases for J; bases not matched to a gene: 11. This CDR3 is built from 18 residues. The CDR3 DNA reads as TGTGCCAGCAGCTTAACGTCTAGCGGGAATGGTTACACAGATACGCAGTATTTT. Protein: CASSLTSSGNGYTDTQYF.

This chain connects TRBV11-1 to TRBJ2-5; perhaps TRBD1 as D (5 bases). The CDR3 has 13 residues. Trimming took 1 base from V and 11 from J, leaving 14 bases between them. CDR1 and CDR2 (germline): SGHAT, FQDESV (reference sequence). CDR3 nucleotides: TGTGCCAGCAGCTTAGAAGCCAGGGTGTATCAGTACTTC. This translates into CASSLEARVYQYF.

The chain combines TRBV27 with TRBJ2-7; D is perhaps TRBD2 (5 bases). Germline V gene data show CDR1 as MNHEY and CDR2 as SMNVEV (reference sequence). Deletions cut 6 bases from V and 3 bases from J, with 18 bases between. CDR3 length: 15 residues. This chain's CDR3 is CASRALGGFLYEQYF. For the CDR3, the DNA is TGTGCCAGCAGGGCCCTAGGCGGGTTTCTCTACGAGCAGTACTTC.

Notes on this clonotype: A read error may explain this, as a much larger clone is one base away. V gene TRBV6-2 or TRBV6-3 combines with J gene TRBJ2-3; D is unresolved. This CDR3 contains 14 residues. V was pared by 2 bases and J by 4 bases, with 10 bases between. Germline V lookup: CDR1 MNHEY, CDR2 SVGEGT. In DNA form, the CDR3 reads TGTGCCAGCAGTTACCTGAGCGAATCAGATACGCAGTATTTT. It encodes CASSYLSESDTQYF.